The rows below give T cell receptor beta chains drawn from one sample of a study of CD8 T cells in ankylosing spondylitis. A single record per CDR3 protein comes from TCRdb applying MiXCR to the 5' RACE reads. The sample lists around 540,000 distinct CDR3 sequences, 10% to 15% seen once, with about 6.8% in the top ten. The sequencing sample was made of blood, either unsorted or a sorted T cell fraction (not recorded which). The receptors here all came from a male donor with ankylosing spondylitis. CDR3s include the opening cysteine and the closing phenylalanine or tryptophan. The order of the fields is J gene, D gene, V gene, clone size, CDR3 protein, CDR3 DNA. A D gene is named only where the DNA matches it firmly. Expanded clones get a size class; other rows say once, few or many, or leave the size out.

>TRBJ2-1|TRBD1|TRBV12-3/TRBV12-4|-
CASSHAGQARYEQFF
TGTGCCAGCAGTCATGCGGGACAGGCCAGGTATGAGCAGTTCTTC
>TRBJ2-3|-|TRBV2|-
CASKTEDTQYF
TGTGCCAGCAAGACGGAAGATACGCAGTATTTT
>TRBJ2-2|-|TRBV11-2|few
CASSLTWRAHTGELFF
TGTGCCAGCAGCTTAACCTGGAGAGCCCACACCGGGGAGCTGTTTTTT
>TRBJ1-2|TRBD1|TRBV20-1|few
CSASFNRGRFGYTF
TGCAGTGCTAGTTTCAACAGGGGGCGTTTTGGCTACACCTTC
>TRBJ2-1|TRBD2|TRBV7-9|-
CASSLKVGGSLNNEQFF
TGTGCCAGCAGTTTAAAGGTTGGCGGGAGTCTAAACAATGAGCAGTTCTTC
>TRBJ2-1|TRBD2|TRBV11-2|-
CASSLVASGHYNEQFF
TGTGCCAGCAGCTTAGTCGCTAGCGGACACTACAATGAGCAGTTCTTC
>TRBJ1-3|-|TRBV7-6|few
CASSLGYRNSGNTIYF
TGTGCCAGCAGCTTAGGATACAGGAACTCTGGAAACACCATATATTTT
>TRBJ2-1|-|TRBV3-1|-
CASSFVRTNNEQFF
TGTGCCAGCAGCTTTGTGCGGACTAACAATGAGCAGTTCTTC
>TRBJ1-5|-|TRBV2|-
CASSEPYQPQHF
TGTGCCAGCAGTGAACCCTATCAGCCCCAGCATTTT
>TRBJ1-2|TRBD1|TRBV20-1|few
CSARDRATPRYGYTF
TGCAGTGCTCGAGACAGGGCGACCCCCCGCTATGGCTACACCTTC
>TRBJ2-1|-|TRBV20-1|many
CSGSGYNEQFF
TGCAGTGGATCAGGGTACAATGAGCAGTTCTTC
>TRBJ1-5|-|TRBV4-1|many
CASSQSIRRDGSNQPQHF
TGCGCCAGCAGCCAATCAATTCGCCGGGACGGTAGCAATCAGCCCCAGCATTTT
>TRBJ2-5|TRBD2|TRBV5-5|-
CASSWGGAGVGETQYF
TGTGCCAGCAGCTGGGGAGGAGCGGGAGTTGGAGAGACCCAGTACTTC
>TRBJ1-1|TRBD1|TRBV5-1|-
CASSLWTGLTTEAFF
TGCGCCAGCAGCTTATGGACAGGGTTAACCACTGAAGCTTTCTTT
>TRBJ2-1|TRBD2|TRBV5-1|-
CASTVGSAGGRNEQFF
TGCGCCAGCACCGTCGGATCGGCGGGAGGGAGGAATGAGCAGTTCTTC